What follows is one T cell receptor (beta chain) and its context. The target antigen is unknown. These data are taken from a study of shared clonotypes between healthy human individuals. Overall study results and limits: Generation probability values for non-shared clonotypes were lower than those for clonotypes shared by all four donors.

The V gene lost 0 bases and the J gene lost 0 bases, with 7 bases spanning the gap. The CDR3 contains 14 residues. CDR1 and CDR2 (germline): SGHRS, YFSETQ. Assay used: immunoSEQ multiplex PCR; TCRdb lists only in-frame clones, some missing. The top ten clones hold roughly 1.2% of a sample with about 1.4 million clones, around 95% of them seen once. Adult donors, all healthy and HIV-negative, had no recent acute infections or vaccinations. The specimen was naive CD4+ T cells sorted from blood. The subset was: CD45RA+ positively selected. The chain carries TRBV5-1 and TRBJ2-7; no clear D gene. The sequence was obtained from a man aged 25-40 years in good health. In DNA, the CDR3 is TGCGCCAGCAGCTTGGTGGAGATCTCCTACGAGCAGTACTTC. Translation: CASSLVEISYEQYF.